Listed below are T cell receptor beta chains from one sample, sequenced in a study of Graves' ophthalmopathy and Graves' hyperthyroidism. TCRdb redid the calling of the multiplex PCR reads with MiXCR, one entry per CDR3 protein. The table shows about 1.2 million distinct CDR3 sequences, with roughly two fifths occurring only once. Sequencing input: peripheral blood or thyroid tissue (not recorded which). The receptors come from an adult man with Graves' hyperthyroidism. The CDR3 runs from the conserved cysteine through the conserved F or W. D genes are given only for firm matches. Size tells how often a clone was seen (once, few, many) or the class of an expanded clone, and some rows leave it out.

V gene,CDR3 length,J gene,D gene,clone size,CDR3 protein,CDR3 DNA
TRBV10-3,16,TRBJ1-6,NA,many,CAISELKNRVNSPLHF,TGTGCCATCAGTGAGTTAAAAAACAGGGTGAATTCACCCCTCCACTTT
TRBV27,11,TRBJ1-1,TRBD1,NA,CAVTSGGSAFF,TGTGCCGTCACCTCAGGGGGCTCGGCTTTCTTT
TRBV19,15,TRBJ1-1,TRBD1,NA,CAIGPRTGGYTEAFF,TGTGCCATCGGCCCCCGGACAGGGGGCTACACTGAAGCTTTCTTT
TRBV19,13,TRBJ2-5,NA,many,CASSKASRETQYF,TGTGCCAGTAGTAAGGCGTCGCGGGAGACCCAGTACTTC
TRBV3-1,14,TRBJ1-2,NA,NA,CASSRDLLDIGYTF,TGTGCCAGCAGCCGGGACCTTTTGGATATAGGGTACACCTTC
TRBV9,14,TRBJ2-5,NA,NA,CASSVAGDQDTQYF,TGTGCCAGCAGCGTAGCGGGGGACCAAGACACCCAGTACTTC
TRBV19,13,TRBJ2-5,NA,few,CASSMSQRETQYF,TGTGCCAGTAGTATGTCACAGAGGGAGACCCAGTACTTC
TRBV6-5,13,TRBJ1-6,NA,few,CASSHRDNSPLHF,TGTGCCAGCAGCCACAGGGATAACTCACCCCTCCACTTT
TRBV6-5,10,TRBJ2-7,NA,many,CASSRDRAYF,TGTGCCAGCAGTAGGGACCGGGCGTACTTC
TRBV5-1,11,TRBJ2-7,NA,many,CASSLGTEQYF,TGTGCCAGCAGCTTAGGAACCGAGCAGTACTTC
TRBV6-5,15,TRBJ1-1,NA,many,CASRPLTRPNTEAFF,TGTGCCAGCAGACCACTTACCCGACCGAACACTGAAGCTTTCTTT
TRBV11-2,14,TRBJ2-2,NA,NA,CASSLGPVTGELFF,TGTGCCAGCAGCTTAGGCCCCGTGACCGGGGAGCTGTTTTTT
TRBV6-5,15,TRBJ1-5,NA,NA,CASSYSSQPDQPQHF,TGTGCCAGCAGTTACTCGAGCCAGCCAGATCAGCCCCAGCATTTT
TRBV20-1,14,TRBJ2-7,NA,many,CSAREGGGVREQYF,TGCAGTGCTAGAGAGGGTGGAGGGGTAAGGGAGCAGTACTTC
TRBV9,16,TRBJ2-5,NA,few,CASSQLPLEGEETQYF,TGTGCCAGCAGCCAACTGCCGTTAGAGGGGGAAGAGACCCAGTACTTC
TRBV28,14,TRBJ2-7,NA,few,CASSSSPVGYEQYF,TGTGCCAGCAGTTCCTCCCCTGTCGGGTACGAGCAGTACTTC
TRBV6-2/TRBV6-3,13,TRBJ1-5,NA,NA,CASSYGAIGPQHF,TGTGCCAGCAGTTATGGTGCCATAGGGCCCCAGCATTTT
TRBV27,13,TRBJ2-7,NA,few,CASSFRERDEQYF,TGTGCCAGCAGTTTCCGGGAGCGGGACGAGCAGTACTTC